Presented here are 28 T cell receptor beta chains from one specimen sequenced in a study of control samples from healthy donors and cancer patients. TCRdb's table, derived via immunoSEQ multiplex PCR, lists solely in-frame clones and lacks some. The sample holds approximately 150,000 clones, around 94% seen once. Sequencing was carried out using PBMCs. The receptors were gathered from a man aged 60-69 years with colorectal cancer.

The chain combines TRBV9 with TRBJ2-3, with 11 bases fitting TRBD2. CDR1 is SGDLS, CDR2 YYNGEE, per germline. After removal of 4 bases from V and 6 bases from J, the junction contained 4 bases not matched to a gene. This CDR3 is built from 14 residues. CDR3 nucleotide sequence: TGTGCCAGCAGCAATAGCGGGGGGGTTGATACGCAGTATTTT. It specifies CASSNSGGVDTQYF.

This clone was seen a single time. This chain joins TRBV2 and TRBJ1-4; a possible D gene is TRBD1 (6 bases). Germline loops: CDR1 SNHLY, CDR2 FYNNEI. Trimming stripped 10 bases from V and 0 bases from J, with 21 bases between. The CDR3 sequence is 17 residues long. The DNA for the CDR3 is TGTGCCATTCAAAGGGACACCTTAGGAACAACTAATGAAAAACTGTTTTTT. It specifies CAIQRDTLGTTNEKLFF. The variable domain in full, with the rest retrieved from reference TRBV2 and TRBJ1-4, is EPEVTQTPSHQVTQMGQEVILRCVPISNHLYFYWYRQILGQKVEFLVSFYNNEISEKSEIFDDQFSVERPDGSNFTLKIRSTKLEDSAMYFCAIQRDTLGTTNEKLFFGSGTQLSVL.

V and J are TRBV6-2 or TRBV6-3 and TRBJ2-7, with 10 bases matching TRBD1. The CDR3 sequence is 15 residues long. The germline V gene encodes CDR1 MNHEY and CDR2 SVGEGT. The ends lost 7 bases at V and 0 bases at J; junction bases unmatched: 6. The CDR3 here is CASTPGQGISYEQYF. Written as DNA, the CDR3 is TGTGCCAGCACCCCGGGACAGGGGATCTCCTACGAGCAGTACTTC.

The gene calls are TRBV5-6 and TRBJ1-1, with a weak D call TRBD1 (5 bases). The CDR3 consists of 15 residues. The germline gives CDR1 SGHDT, CDR2 YYEEEE. Trimming took off 0 bases at V and 0 bases at J, with 9 bases between the two ends. CDR3 amino acids: CASSLVSGLNTEAFF. Written as DNA, the CDR3 is TGTGCCAGCAGCTTGGTATCAGGGCTGAACACTGAAGCTTTCTTT.

This chain links TRBV5-4 with TRBJ1-6, with 8 nucleotides matching TRBD1. Losses at the gene ends were 5 bases for V and 7 bases for J; bases not matched to a gene: 8. This CDR3 is 15 amino acids long. Germline V lookup: CDR1 SGHNT, CDR2 YYREEE (reference sequence). The CDR3 here is CASRSQGASNSPLHF. The DNA for the CDR3 is TGTGCCAGCAGATCTCAGGGGGCCAGCAATTCACCCCTCCACTTT.

The chain links TRBV4-3 to TRBJ2-2, with 7 bases lining up with TRBD1. The CDR3 covers 16 residues. The J segment lost 8 bases and the V segment lost 4 bases, leaving 13 bases of the junction unmatched. Germline V gene sequence: CDR1 LGHNA, CDR2 YSLEER. In nucleotides, the CDR3 is TGCGCCAGCAGCCGGCTAAGTACAGGGGAAGGAGGGGAGCTGTTTTTT. Translated, it gives CASSRLSTGEGGELFF.

The genes are TRBV19 and TRBJ1-2; no definite D call. This CDR3 has 14 amino acids. Germline lookup yields CDR1 LNHDA and CDR2 SQIVND (reference sequence). Trimming stripped 0 bases from V and 4 bases from J, with 9 bases between. In DNA, the CDR3 is TGTGCCAGTAGTATAGATCGGCGAGCCTATGGCTACACCTTC. Protein product: CASSIDRRAYGYTF.

The chain recombines TRBV5-8 with TRBJ1-2; D is ambiguous. The V end lost 4 bases, the J end lost 4 bases, and 11 bases lay between the germline ends. This CDR3 comprises 13 residues. Germline CDR1 SGHTS, CDR2 YDEGEE. CDR3: CASSGEGGYGYTF. Here the CDR3 DNA reads TGTGCCAGCAGCGGCGAGGGAGGCTATGGCTACACCTTC.

This chain connects TRBV23-1 to TRBJ2-7; D possibly matches TRBD1 or TRBD2 (5 bases each). TRBV23-1 is designated an ORF whose function remains uncertain. This CDR3 has 17 amino acids. The V end was cut by 2 bases, the J end by 0 bases, with 17 bases between. The CDR3 DNA reads TGCGCCAGCAGTCAAGCCGGGACGTCGAGGAGCTCCTACGAGCAGTACTTC. Residues: CASSQAGTSRSSYEQYF.

The chain couples TRBV5-1 to TRBJ1-4; D may be TRBD1 (6 bases). This CDR3 has 14 amino acids. V was trimmed by 5 bases and J by 4 bases, leaving 12 bases between them. Germline CDR1 reads SGHRS; CDR2 reads YFSETQ. The CDR3 nucleotides read TGCGCCAGCAGGGAAGGGACACTTAATGAAAAACTGTTTTTT. Translated, it gives CASREGTLNEKLFF.

The V gene is TRBV18, the J gene TRBJ2-5, with D perhaps given as TRBD1 or TRBD2 (5 bases each). The CDR3 contains 15 residues. The V and J ends lost 3 bases and 7 bases respectively, with 18 bases between them. Per the germline V gene, CDR1 is KGHSH and CDR2 is LQKENI. The CDR3 here is CASSPGDPTAGTQYF. CDR3 sequence (DNA): TGTGCCAGCTCACCGGGGGATCCGACGGCCGGGACCCAGTACTTC.

This clone was found once. V and J are TRBV10-3 and TRBJ2-2; perhaps TRBD2 as D (6 bases). CDR3 length: 16 residues. Trimming cost V 2 bases and J 4 bases, with 14 bases left between them. The V gene's germline CDR1 is ENHRY and CDR2 SYGVKD. The CDR3 bases are TGTGCCATCAGTGAGCCTTACCGGGAGCCCACCGGGGAGCTGTTTTTT. It translates to CAISEPYREPTGELFF.

The chain carries TRBV7-8 and TRBJ2-3, with D tentatively TRBD1 or TRBD2 (6 bases each). Germline loops: CDR1 SGHVS, CDR2 FQNEAQ. The CDR3 is made up of 14 amino acids. V lost 8 bases, J lost 7 bases, and 19 bases lay in between. CDR3 sequence (DNA): TGTGCCAGCGCCCCTACCGAGGGGGGTAATACGCAGTATTTT. Translating it yields CASAPTEGGNTQYF.

The chain has TRBV3-1 (or the pseudogene TRBV3-2) and TRBJ2-2; TRBD2 might be the D (6 bases). V was cut by 4 bases and J by 1 base, with 10 bases left in between. Looked up from germline, CDR1 is LGHDT and CDR2 is YNNKEL (reference sequence). This CDR3 has 15 amino acids. The CDR3 nucleotides are TGTGCCAGCAGCCCGGGACTCCTGAACACCGGGGAGCTGTTTTTT. This gives the protein CASSPGLLNTGELFF.

This chain connects TRBV19 to TRBJ2-7, with TRBD1 matching 9 bases. J was trimmed by 4 bases and V by 8 bases; bases with no gene match: 9. Germline V gene lookup returns CDR1 LNHDA and CDR2 SQIVND (reference sequence). The CDR3 is 14 residues long. The CDR3 sequence is CASRITGGRYEQYF. In DNA, the CDR3 is TGTGCCAGTCGGATCACAGGGGGCCGTTACGAGCAGTACTTC. The whole variable domain, filled in from reference TRBV19 and TRBJ2-7, reads DGGITQSPKYLFRKEGQNVTLSCEQNLNHDAMYWYRQDPGQGLRLIYYSQIVNDFQKGDIAEGYSVSREKKESFPLTVTSAQKNPTAFYLCASRITGGRYEQYFGPGTRLTVT.

This clone was observed a single time. The V call is TRBV3-1 (or the pseudogene TRBV3-2), the J call TRBJ1-6, with no clear D. This CDR3 has 13 residues. Trimming shortened V by 8 bases and J by 7 bases, and 12 bases separated the two germline ends. CDR1 LGHDT and CDR2 YNNKEL come from the germline V gene (reference sequence). The CDR3 here is CASEKEPNSPLHF. CDR3 coding DNA: TGTGCCAGCGAAAAGGAGCCAAATTCACCCCTCCACTTT.

V and J are TRBV3-1 (or the pseudogene TRBV3-2) and TRBJ1-4; no reliable D call. The CDR3 runs to 12 residues. Trimming removed 2 bases at V and 7 bases at J, with 5 bases between. Germline assignment: CDR1 LGHDT and CDR2 YNNKEL (reference sequence). CDR3 bases: TGTGCCAGCAGCCAACACTTTGAAAAACTGTTTTTT. This translates into CASSQHFEKLFF.

The V call is TRBV6-1, the J call TRBJ1-5; D uncertain. Trimming cost V 1 base and J 2 bases, with 9 bases left between them. Germline CDR1 MNHNS, CDR2 SASEGT. The CDR3 consists of 15 residues. CDR3 nucleotide sequence: TGTGCCAGCAGTGAAGTTTGGCAGGGCAATCAGCCCCAGCATTTT. Translating gives CASSEVWQGNQPQHF.

The chain carries TRBV5-1 and TRBJ1-2; D unclear. With 0 bases removed from V and 4 bases from J, the gap between germline ends came to 10 bases. The CDR3 is made up of 14 amino acids. Germline V gives CDR1 SGHRS, CDR2 YFSETQ. CDR3 amino acids: CASSLGSGLYGYTF. The CDR3 coding sequence is TGCGCCAGCAGCTTGGGGTCAGGCCTCTATGGCTACACCTTC.

The CDR3: CASSYSTGINQPQHF. CDR3 DNA sequence: TGTGCCAGCAGTTACTCGACGGGGATCAATCAGCCCCAGCATTTT. J is TRBJ1-5 and V is TRBV6-2 or TRBV6-3; D gene unclear. Trimming removed 0 bases from V and 3 bases from J, with 9 bases in between. CDR3 length: 15 amino acids. Germline assignment: CDR1 MNHEY and CDR2 SVGEGT.

The CDR3: CASSPYVTNTEAFF. The DNA for the CDR3 is TGTGCCAGCAGTCCCTACGTGACGAACACTGAAGCTTTCTTT. The genes are TRBV28 and TRBJ1-1; D remains ambiguous. The CDR3 is made up of 14 amino acids. In germline, CDR1 is MDHEN, CDR2 SYDVKM. V was clipped by 5 bases and J by 1 base, with 11 bases between them.

This rearrangement joins TRBV10-3 to TRBJ2-1; 11 positions match TRBD2. CDR3 length: 14 residues. J was trimmed by 3 bases and V by 6 bases; bases with no gene match: 1. Germline V CDR1 and CDR2: ENHRY, SYGVKD. The CDR3 sequence is CAISGTSGYNEQFF. For the CDR3, the DNA is TGTGCCATCAGCGGGACTAGCGGCTACAATGAGCAGTTCTTC.

The V and J genes are TRBV19 and TRBJ1-4; D may be TRBD1 (6 bases). This CDR3 is 16 amino acids long. The germline V gene has CDR1 LNHDA and CDR2 SQIVND (reference sequence). The V end was cut by 10 bases, the J end by 0 bases, with 18 bases between. The CDR3 spells CATGGGQRTTNEKLFF. Here the CDR3 DNA reads TGTGCCACCGGAGGAGGACAGCGAACAACTAATGAAAAACTGTTTTTT.

The J gene is TRBJ2-7, the V gene TRBV6-1; D unresolved. CDR3 length: 13 amino acids. Germline values: CDR1 MNHNS, CDR2 SASEGT. Trimming left V 2 bases short and J 6 bases short, with 11 bases between. The CDR3 DNA is TGTGCCAGCAGTGAACAATCGCCGGCCGAGCAGTACTTC. Translated: CASSEQSPAEQYF.

The chain links TRBV7-6 to TRBJ2-1; maybe TRBD2 (7 bases). The V gene lost 11 bases and the J gene lost 3 bases, with 17 bases spanning the gap. This CDR3 region has 14 residues. Per the germline V gene, CDR1 is SGHVS and CDR2 is FNYEAQ. CDR3 nucleotide sequence: TGTGCCTCCCTAAGGGGGGGAAACTACAATGAGCAGTTCTTC. As protein: CASLRGGNYNEQFF.

This clone was observed a handful of times. The rearrangement uses TRBV19 and TRBJ2-2; D is possibly TRBD2 (5 bases). Trimming left V 5 bases short and J 4 bases short, with 11 bases between. The CDR3 is 14 amino acids. Germline assignment: CDR1 LNHDA and CDR2 SQIVND (reference sequence). The DNA for the CDR3 is TGTGCCAGTAGTCAAAGGGCGGGCACCGGGGAGCTGTTTTTT. The encoded protein is CASSQRAGTGELFF.

The chain is built from TRBV7-9 and TRBJ2-1; 11 bases are shared with TRBD2. The CDR3 totals 19 residues. V lost 2 bases and J lost 2; bases outside the gene matches: 11. Germline CDR1 and CDR2: SEHNR and FQNEAQ (reference sequence). The CDR3 DNA reads TGTGCCAGCAGCTTAAGCAGGGTTCCGACTAGCGGGACCTACAATGAGCAGTTCTTC. Translated: CASSLSRVPTSGTYNEQFF. The entire variable domain, with the rest obtained from reference TRBV7-9 and TRBJ2-1, is as follows: DTGVSQNPRHKITKRGQNVTFRCDPISEHNRLYWYRQTLGQGPEFLTYFQNEAQLEKSRLLSDRFSAERPKGSFSTLEIQRTEQGDSAMYLCASSLSRVPTSGTYNEQFFGPGTRLTVL.

This chain uses TRBV25-1 with TRBJ1-1, with TRBD1 matching over 7 bases. V lost 5 bases to trimming and J lost 4 bases; unmatched junction nucleotides: 10. CDR1 MGHDK and CDR2 SYGVNS come from the germline V gene. The CDR3 length is 15 residues. CDR3 bases: TGTGCCAGCAGTCGCTTAGAGGGGGCAGGCACTGAAGCTTTCTTT. As protein: CASSRLEGAGTEAFF.